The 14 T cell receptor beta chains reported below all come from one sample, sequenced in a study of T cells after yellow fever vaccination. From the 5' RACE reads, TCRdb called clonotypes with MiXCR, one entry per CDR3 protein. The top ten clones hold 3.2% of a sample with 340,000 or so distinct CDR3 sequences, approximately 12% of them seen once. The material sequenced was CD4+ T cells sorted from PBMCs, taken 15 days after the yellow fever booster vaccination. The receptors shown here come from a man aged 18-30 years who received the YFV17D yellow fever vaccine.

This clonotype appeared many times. The CDR3, as DNA: TGTGCCAGCAGCTTGGGACAGGCCTCCTACGAGCAGTACTTC. Amino acids: CASSLGQASYEQYF. This chain uses TRBV7-6 with TRBJ2-7; 8 positions agree with TRBD1. The germline CDR1 and CDR2 sequences are SGHVS and FNYEAQ. Trimming removed 3 bases from V and 0 bases from J; junction bases left unmatched: 1. The CDR3 has 14 residues.

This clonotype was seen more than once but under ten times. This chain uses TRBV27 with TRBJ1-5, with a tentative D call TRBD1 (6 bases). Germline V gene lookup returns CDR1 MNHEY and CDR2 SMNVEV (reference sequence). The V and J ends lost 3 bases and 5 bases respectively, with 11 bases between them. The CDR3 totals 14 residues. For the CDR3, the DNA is TGTGCCAGCAGTTTTGCAGGGGCGGATCAGCCCCAGCATTTT. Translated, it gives CASSFAGADQPQHF.

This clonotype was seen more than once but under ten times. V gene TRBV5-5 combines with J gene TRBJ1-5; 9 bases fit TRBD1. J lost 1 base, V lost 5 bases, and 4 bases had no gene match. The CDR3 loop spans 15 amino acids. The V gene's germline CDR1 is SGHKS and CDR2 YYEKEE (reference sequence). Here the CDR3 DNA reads TGTGCCAGCAGTACGACAGGGGGAAGCAATCAGCCCCAGCATTTT. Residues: CASSTTGGSNQPQHF. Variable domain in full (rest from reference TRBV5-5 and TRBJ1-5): DAGVTQSPTHLIKTRGQQVTLRCSPISGHKSVSWYQQVLGQGPQFIFQYYEKEERGRGNFPDRFSARQFPNYSSELNVNALLLGDSALYLCASSTTGGSNQPQHFGDGTRLSIL.

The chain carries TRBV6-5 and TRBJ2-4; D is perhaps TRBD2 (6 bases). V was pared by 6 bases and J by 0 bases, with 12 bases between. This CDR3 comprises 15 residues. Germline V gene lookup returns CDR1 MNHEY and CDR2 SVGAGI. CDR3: CASRTGGTAKNIQYF. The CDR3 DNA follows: TGTGCCAGCAGAACCGGCGGGACAGCCAAAAACATTCAGTACTTC.

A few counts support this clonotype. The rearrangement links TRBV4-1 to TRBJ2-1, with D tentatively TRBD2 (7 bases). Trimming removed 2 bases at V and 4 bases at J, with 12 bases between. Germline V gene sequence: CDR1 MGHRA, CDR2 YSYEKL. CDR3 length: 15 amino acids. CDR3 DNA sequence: TGCGCCAGCAGCCAACTCGGGGGGCGTTACAATGAGCAGTTCTTC. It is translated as CASSQLGGRYNEQFF.

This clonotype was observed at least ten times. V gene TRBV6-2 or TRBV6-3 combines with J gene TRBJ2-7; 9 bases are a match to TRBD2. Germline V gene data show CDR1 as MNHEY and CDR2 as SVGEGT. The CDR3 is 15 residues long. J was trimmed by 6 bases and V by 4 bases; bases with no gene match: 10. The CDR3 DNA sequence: TGTGCCAGCAGTTTCCGAAGGCTAGCGGGGTTCGAGCAGTACTTC. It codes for CASSFRRLAGFEQYF.

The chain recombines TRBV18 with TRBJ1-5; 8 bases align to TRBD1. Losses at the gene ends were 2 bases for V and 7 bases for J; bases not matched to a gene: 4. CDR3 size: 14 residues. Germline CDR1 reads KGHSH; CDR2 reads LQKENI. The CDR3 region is CASSPDRGYQPQHF. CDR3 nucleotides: TGTGCCAGCTCACCAGACAGGGGATACCAGCCCCAGCATTTT.

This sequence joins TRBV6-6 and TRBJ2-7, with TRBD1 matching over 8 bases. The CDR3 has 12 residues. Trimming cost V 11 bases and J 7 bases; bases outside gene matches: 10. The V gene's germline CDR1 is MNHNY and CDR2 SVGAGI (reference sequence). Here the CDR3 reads CAGGQVAGEQYF. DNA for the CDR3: TGTGCCGGGGGACAGGTGGCTGGGGAGCAGTACTTC.

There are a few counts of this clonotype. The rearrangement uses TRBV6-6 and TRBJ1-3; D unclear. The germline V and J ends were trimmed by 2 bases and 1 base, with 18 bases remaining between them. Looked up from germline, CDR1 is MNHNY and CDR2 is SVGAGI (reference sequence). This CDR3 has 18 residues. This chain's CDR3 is CASSYARHGGMSGNTIYF. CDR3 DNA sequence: TGTGCCAGCAGTTACGCCAGGCACGGTGGGATGTCTGGAAACACCATATATTTT.

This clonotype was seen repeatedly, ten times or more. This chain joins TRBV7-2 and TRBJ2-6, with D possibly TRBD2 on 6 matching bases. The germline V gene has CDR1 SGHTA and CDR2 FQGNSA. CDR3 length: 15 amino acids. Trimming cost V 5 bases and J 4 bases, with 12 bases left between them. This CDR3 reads CASSLGLSGANVLTF. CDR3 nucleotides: TGTGCCAGCAGCCTGGGACTGTCAGGGGCCAACGTCCTGACTTTC.

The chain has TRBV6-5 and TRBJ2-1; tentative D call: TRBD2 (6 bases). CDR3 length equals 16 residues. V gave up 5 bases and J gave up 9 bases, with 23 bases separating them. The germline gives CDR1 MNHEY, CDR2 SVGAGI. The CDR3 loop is CASSRNRDSRAAEQFF. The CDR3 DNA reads TGTGCCAGCAGTCGAAACCGGGACTCGAGGGCGGCTGAGCAGTTCTTC.

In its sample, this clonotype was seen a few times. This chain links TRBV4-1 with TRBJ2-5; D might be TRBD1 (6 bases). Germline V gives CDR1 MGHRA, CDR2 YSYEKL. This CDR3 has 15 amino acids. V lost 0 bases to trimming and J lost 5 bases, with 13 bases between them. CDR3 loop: CASSQDGQGFETQYF. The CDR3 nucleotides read TGCGCCAGCAGCCAAGATGGGCAGGGGTTTGAGACCCAGTACTTC.

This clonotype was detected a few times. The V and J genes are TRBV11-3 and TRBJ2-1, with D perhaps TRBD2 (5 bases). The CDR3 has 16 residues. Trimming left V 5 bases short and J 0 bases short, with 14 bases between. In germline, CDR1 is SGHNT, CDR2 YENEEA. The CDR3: CASSQGGTVSYNEQFF. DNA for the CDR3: TGTGCCAGCAGCCAAGGAGGTACTGTCTCCTACAATGAGCAGTTCTTC.

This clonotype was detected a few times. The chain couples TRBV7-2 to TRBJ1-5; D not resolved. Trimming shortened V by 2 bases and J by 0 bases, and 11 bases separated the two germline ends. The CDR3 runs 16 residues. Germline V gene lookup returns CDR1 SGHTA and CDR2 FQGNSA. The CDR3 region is CASSLTAVYSNQPQHF. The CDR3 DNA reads TGTGCCAGCAGCTTAACGGCAGTCTATAGCAATCAGCCCCAGCATTTT.